Following are 11 T cell receptor beta chains from one sample sequenced in a study of human thymus T cells. Repertoires were generated with immunoSEQ multiplex PCR, while TCRdb's copy carries only in-frame clones and drops some. The repertoire holds roughly 86,000 clones, with around 96% as singletons. Resected material from corrective heart surgery provided the thymus tissue analysed. The sequenced sample consisted of thymus tissue. The receptors shown here come from a boy under two years old with a congenital heart defect but otherwise immunologically healthy.

The chain joins TRBV4-1 to TRBJ1-2, with D hard to call. Germline V gives CDR1 MGHRA, CDR2 YSYEKL. This CDR3 has 14 amino acids. Trimming pared 0 bases from V and 6 bases from J, leaving 11 bases between. CDR3 bases: TGCGCCAGCAGCCAAGAATCCCATCGCCATGGCTACACCTTC. This gives the protein CASSQESHRHGYTF.

The rearrangement links TRBV15 to TRBJ1-4, with 10 bases lining up with TRBD1. The CDR3 extends over 19 amino acids. CDR1 LNHNV and CDR2 YYDKDF come from the germline V gene (reference sequence). The junction had 17 bases not matched to a gene; V was cut back by 3 bases and J by 7 bases. The CDR3 DNA is TGTGCCACCAGCAGGGGGGCGAAGGACAGGGGGGCCCTGAGTGAAAAACTGTTTTTT. This gives the protein CATSRGAKDRGALSEKLFF.

The chain is built from TRBV4-1 and TRBJ1-2; 7 bases are a match to TRBD1. The CDR3 spans 13 residues. V lost 3 bases and J lost 4; bases outside the gene matches: 2. Germline V gives CDR1 MGHRA, CDR2 YSYEKL. The CDR3 loop reads CASSQTGSYGYTF. As DNA, the CDR3 is TGCGCCAGCAGCCAGACAGGGAGCTATGGCTACACCTTC.

The rearrangement joins TRBV2 to TRBJ1-3; 7 bases line up with TRBD1. CDR3 length: 14 amino acids. Germline CDR1 and CDR2: SNHLY and FYNNEI. Trimming at V came to 6 bases and at J to 1 base, leaving 3 bases not matched to a gene. The CDR3 sequence is CASRTTGSGNTIYF. The CDR3 DNA reads as TGTGCCAGCAGGACGACAGGGTCTGGAAACACCATATATTTT.

This chain connects TRBV28 to TRBJ2-1; no clear D. Germline V lookup: CDR1 MDHEN, CDR2 SYDVKM. V lost 5 bases and J lost 10, with 6 bases in between. This CDR3 has 10 amino acids. CDR3: CASSGQEQFF. CDR3 nucleotides: TGTGCCAGCAGTGGCCAGGAGCAGTTCTTC.

The V and J genes are TRBV5-6 and TRBJ2-5; 14 positions agree with TRBD2. The CDR3 contains 17 residues. CDR1 SGHDT and CDR2 YYEEEE come from the germline V gene. Unmatched junction bases numbered 11, after V lost 5 bases and J lost 5 bases. CDR3 DNA sequence: TGTGCCAGCAGTTGCCCGGGACTAGCGGGAGATTCGGAGACCCAGTACTTC. This encodes CASSCPGLAGDSETQYF.

The genes are TRBV6-1 and TRBJ1-6; 10 positions agree with TRBD1. The CDR3 has 15 residues. Per the germline V gene, CDR1 is MNHNS and CDR2 is SASEGT. J was trimmed by 7 bases and V by 4 bases; bases with no gene match: 4. DNA for the CDR3: TGTGCCAGCAGTGGACAGGGGGCAGAGAATTCACCCCTCCACTTT. It translates to CASSGQGAENSPLHF.

The rearrangement links TRBV7-9 to TRBJ2-2, with a tentative D call TRBD1 (5 bases). This CDR3 is 15 amino acids long. Trimming pared 5 bases from V and 5 bases from J, leaving 15 bases between. Germline V CDR1 and CDR2: SEHNR, FQNEAQ (reference sequence). The CDR3 spells CASSPGFSGTGELFF. The CDR3 DNA sequence: TGTGCCAGCAGCCCAGGGTTTTCGGGTACCGGGGAGCTGTTTTTT.

The chain links TRBV19 to TRBJ1-1, with D perhaps TRBD1 (6 bases). Germline V gene data show CDR1 as LNHDA and CDR2 as SQIVND (reference sequence). The CDR3 runs to 12 residues. Trimming took 5 bases from V and 6 from J, leaving 10 bases between them. The CDR3 sequence is CASSYREAEAFF. In DNA form, the CDR3 reads TGTGCCAGTAGTTACAGGGAGGCTGAAGCTTTCTTT.

This clone was recorded once. The chain has TRBV18 and TRBJ2-3; D gene uncertain. V gave up 3 bases and J gave up 4 bases, with 8 bases separating them. The CDR3 contains 13 residues. Germline assignment: CDR1 KGHSH and CDR2 LQKENI. The CDR3 DNA is TGTGCCAGCTCACCTAACGAGGCAGATACGCAGTATTTT. Translation gives CASSPNEADTQYF.

The rearrangement links TRBV11-3 to TRBJ1-1; possibly TRBD1 for D (5 bases). Trimming cost V 2 bases and J 5 bases, with 15 bases left between them. CDR3 length: 15 amino acids. Germline V gene sequence: CDR1 SGHNT, CDR2 YENEEA. CDR3 protein: CASSLPLGGGTEAFF. The CDR3, as DNA: TGTGCCAGCAGCTTACCCCTGGGGGGGGGAACTGAAGCTTTCTTT.